The 13 T cell receptor beta chains listed next were all sequenced from one sample in a study of blood T cell repertoires in COVID-19. Repertoires were generated with immunoSEQ multiplex PCR, while TCRdb's copy carries only in-frame clones and drops some. The sample has tens of thousands of clones, 82% seen once. The sample taken for sequencing was peripheral blood. The source of these receptors is a human donor in a cohort sampled during active COVID-19.

The chain joins TRBV15 to TRBJ1-1; D remains unclear. The germline V gene encodes CDR1 LNHNV and CDR2 YYDKDF (reference sequence). Trimming took off 1 base at V and 2 bases at J, with 5 bases between the two ends. The CDR3 loop spans 13 amino acids. Here the CDR3 DNA reads TGTGCCACCAGCAGAGTGGCTAACACTGAAGCTTTCTTT. Its translation is CATSRVANTEAFF.

This chain links TRBV7-3 with TRBJ2-1, with 7 bases matching TRBD2. The germline V gene encodes CDR1 SGHTA and CDR2 FQGTGA. The junction had 2 bases not matched to a gene; V was cut back by 2 bases and J by 1 base. The CDR3 is 15 amino acids. This CDR3 reads CASSLSRGSYNEQFF. The CDR3 DNA sequence: TGTGCCAGCAGCTTATCGCGGGGGTCCTACAATGAGCAGTTCTTC.

The count of this clone is one. The chain combines TRBV6-2 or TRBV6-3 with TRBJ1-6; unclear D gene. The length of the CDR3 is 12 residues. Trimming pared 2 bases from V and 10 bases from J, leaving 6 bases between. The germline V gene encodes CDR1 MNHEY and CDR2 SVGEGT. This CDR3 is CASSYDGSPLHF. Here the CDR3 DNA reads TGTGCCAGCAGTTACGATGGCTCACCCCTCCACTTT.

V gene TRBV2 combines with J gene TRBJ1-4, with a possible D match to TRBD1 (6 bases). CDR1 is SNHLY and CDR2 is FYNNEI in the germline V gene. The CDR3 consists of 13 residues. V lost 6 bases and J 7 bases, leaving 12 bases between the germline ends. The CDR3 region has the DNA TGTGCCAGCAGAGGGGGGGCCGGTGAAAAACTGTTTTTT. This sequence encodes CASRGGAGEKLFF. Based on the CDR3 plus reference TRBV2 and TRBJ1-4, the full variable domain is EPEVTQTPSHQVTQMGQEVILRCVPISNHLYFYWYRQILGQKVEFLVSFYNNEISEKSEIFDDQFSVERPDGSNFTLKIRSTKLEDSAMYFCASRGGAGEKLFFGSGTQLSVL.

The chain couples TRBV5-6 to TRBJ1-1, with D unclear. The CDR3 loop spans 14 amino acids. The ends were cut back, 0 bases at V and 3 bases at J, with 9 bases in the middle. CDR1 SGHDT and CDR2 YYEEEE come from the germline V gene. DNA of the CDR3: TGTGCCAGCAGCTTGGTGCCAGGCGACACTGAAGCTTTCTTT. Encoded protein: CASSLVPGDTEAFF. The full variable domain, rest sourced from reference TRBV5-6 and TRBJ1-1, is DAGVTQSPTHLIKTRGQQVTLRCSPKSGHDTVSWYQQALGQGPQFIFQYYEEEERQRGNFPDRFSGHQFPNYSSELNVNALLLGDSALYLCASSLVPGDTEAFFGQGTRLTVV.

The CDR3 reads CATSLRGGSNNEQFF. The DNA for the CDR3 is TGTGCCACCAGCCTCCGCGGGGGGTCAAACAATGAGCAGTTCTTC. This chain uses TRBV15 with TRBJ2-1, with 8 bases fitting TRBD2. The V and J ends lost 5 bases and 5 bases, in that order; junction bases with no gene match: 8. This CDR3 comprises 15 residues. Germline CDR1 reads LNHNV; CDR2 reads YYDKDF (reference sequence). Drawing the rest from reference TRBV15 and TRBJ2-1, the complete variable domain is DAMVIQNPRYQVTQFGKPVTLSCSQTLNHNVMYWYQQKSSQAPKLLFHYYDKDFNNEADTPDNFQSRRPNTSFCFLDIRSPGLGDTAMYLCATSLRGGSNNEQFFGPGTRLTVL.

The CDR3 loop reads CASGSFYGTGEGLDTEAFF. The CDR3 DNA reads TGTGCCAGCGGTTCGTTTTATGGGACAGGGGAGGGGTTGGACACTGAAGCTTTCTTT. The chain uses TRBV11-2 and TRBJ1-1; 10 nucleotides line up with TRBD1. The CDR3 is made up of 19 amino acids. The germline V gene encodes CDR1 SGHAT and CDR2 FQNNGV. Trimming at V came to 8 bases and at J to 3 bases, leaving 21 bases not matched to a gene. Full variable domain (remainder filled in from reference TRBV11-2 and TRBJ1-1): EAGVAQSPRYKIIEKRQSVAFWCNPISGHATLYWYQQILGQGPKLLIQFQNNGVVDDSQLPKDRFSAERLKGVDSTLKIQPAKLEDSAVYLCASGSFYGTGEGLDTEAFFGQGTRLTVV.

This clone was detected ten times or more. J is TRBJ1-1 and V is TRBV7-9; D call uncertain. V lost 2 bases and J lost 7, with 14 bases in between. The CDR3 length is 14 residues. Germline V lookup: CDR1 SEHNR, CDR2 FQNEAQ (reference sequence). In DNA, the CDR3 is TGTGCCAGCAGCTTATTGTCAGCGGGAGGTGAAGCTTTCTTT. Amino acid sequence: CASSLLSAGGEAFF.

The chain couples TRBV9 to TRBJ1-5, with D possibly TRBD1 on 5 matching bases. Germline-derived CDR1 and CDR2 are SGDLS and YYNGEE. The length of the CDR3 is 15 residues. The germline V and J ends were trimmed by 3 bases and 0 bases, with 10 bases remaining between them. The CDR3 DNA sequence: TGTGCCAGCAGCGGACCAGGGTATAGCAATCAGCCCCAGCATTTT. Translated, it gives CASSGPGYSNQPQHF.

This chain connects TRBV11-2 to TRBJ1-1, with D possibly being TRBD1 (6 bases). The CDR3 runs to 17 residues. Trimming took 0 bases from V and 7 from J, leaving 21 bases between them. Germline CDR1 is SGHAT and CDR2 is FQNNGV. CDR3 in DNA: TGTGCCAGCAGCTTAGATCAAGCGGTCAGGGGATGGGTTGAAGCTTTCTTT. It is translated as CASSLDQAVRGWVEAFF.

This clone was found once. The genes are TRBV13 and TRBJ2-2; 10 bases match TRBD2. The CDR3 has 17 amino acids. Germline CDR1 reads PRHDT; CDR2 reads FYEKMQ (reference sequence). V lost 5 bases and J lost 2; bases outside the gene matches: 8. The CDR3 DNA sequence: TGTGCCAGCAGCCTACCAGGACTAGCGGTAAACACCGGGGAGCTGTTTTTT. Translating gives CASSLPGLAVNTGELFF.

The rearrangement uses TRBV10-2 and TRBJ2-1; the match to TRBD1 covers 10 bases. Germline V lookup: CDR1 WSHSY, CDR2 SAAADI. The CDR3 sequence is 15 residues long. Trimming took 7 bases from V and 3 from J; bases not matched to a gene: 6. CDR3 protein: CASTAGQGFYNEQFF. CDR3 bases: TGCGCCAGCACCGCGGGACAGGGGTTCTACAATGAGCAGTTCTTC.

The gene calls are TRBV7-2 and TRBJ2-5, with TRBD2 matching 13 bases. The trim removed 6 bases at V and 5 bases at J, leaving 9 bases unmatched. In germline, CDR1 is SGHTA, CDR2 FQGNSA. The CDR3 runs to 16 residues. CDR3: CASSRTSGGLRETQYF. In DNA, the CDR3 is TGTGCCAGCAGTCGGACTAGCGGGGGCCTCAGGGAGACCCAGTACTTC.